This record looks at one T cell receptor (beta chain) sequence and its context. As yet, its antigen is unknown. The source of the sample is a study of cytomegalovirus exposure and HLA in healthy donors. Study details: Early released data comprised 80 million to 100 million unique TCRs from HLA-typed donors. Whole-study results and caveats: The authors listed around 150 TCR beta chains as cytomegalovirus-associated. The study had only CMV serostatus as immune exposure information.

The CDR3 consists of 13 residues. Between the trimmed V and J ends, which lost 1 base and 9 bases, there was a span of 12 bases. Germline loops: CDR1 SEHNR, CDR2 FQNEAQ (reference sequence). This PCR relied on a set of 60 Vbeta primers and 13 Jbeta primers. Method: immunoSEQ multiplex PCR; TCRdb's copy keeps in-frame clones and lacks some. The sample gives 60,000 to 70,000 clones, about 80% of which show up once; about 4.1% is in the top ten. The sequence came from a woman in her twenties or thirties in good health and CMV-seronegative. Sequencing used PBMCs. This rearrangement joins TRBV7-9 to TRBJ1-1; D is unclear. CDR3 bases: TGTGCCAGCAGCTTAGAGGGAGCGGGAAAAGCTTTCTTT. Amino acids: CASSLEGAGKAFF.